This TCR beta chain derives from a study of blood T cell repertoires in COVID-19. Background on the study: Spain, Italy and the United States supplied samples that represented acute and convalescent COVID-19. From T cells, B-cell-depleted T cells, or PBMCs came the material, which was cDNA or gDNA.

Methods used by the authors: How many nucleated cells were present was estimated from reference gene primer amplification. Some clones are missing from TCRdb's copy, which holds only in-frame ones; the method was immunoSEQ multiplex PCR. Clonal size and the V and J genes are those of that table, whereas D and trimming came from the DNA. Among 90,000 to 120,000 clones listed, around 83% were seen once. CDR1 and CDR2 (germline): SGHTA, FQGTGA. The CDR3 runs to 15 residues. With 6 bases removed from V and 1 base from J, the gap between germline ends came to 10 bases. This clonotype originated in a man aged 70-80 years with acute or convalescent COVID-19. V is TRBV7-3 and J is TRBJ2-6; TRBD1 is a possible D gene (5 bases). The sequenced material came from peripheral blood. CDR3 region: CASRDTESGANVLTF. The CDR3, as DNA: TGTGCCAGCAGGGACACGGAATCTGGGGCCAACGTCCTGACTTTC.